The rows below give T cell receptor beta chains drawn from one sample of a study of early T cells in non-severe SARS-CoV-2 infection. TCRdb re-derived calls from the 5' RACE reads in MiXCR, one entry per CDR3 protein. The data hold tens of thousands of distinct CDR3 sequences, with roughly 7.9% observed a single time. Specimen: whole blood, collected at baseline. These receptors were taken from an adult who was a healthcare worker with PCR-confirmed SARS-CoV-2 infection or an uninfected control (not recorded which). Each CDR3 is given with its conserved first and last residue. D genes are given only for firm matches. Clone size appears in some rows only: once, few, many, or a class for an expanded clone.

many,16,TRBJ2-1,TRBV6-5,.,TGTGCCAGCAGACAGACAGGTTCCCAAGGACTGTGGGAGCAGTTCTTC,CASRQTGSQGLWEQFF
.,15,TRBJ1-5,TRBV6-2/TRBV6-3,.,TGTGCCAGCAGTTACGAGGGACTAAGCAATCAGCCCCAGCATTTT,CASSYEGLSNQPQHF
many,15,TRBJ2-2,TRBV19,.,TGTGCCAGTAGTCTGCGGGGGCGGAACACCGGGGAGCTGTTTTTT,CASSLRGRNTGELFF
many,15,TRBJ1-5,TRBV10-3,.,TGTGCCATCAGTGAGTCGACCGGGGGAAATCAGCCCCAGCATTTT,CAISESTGGNQPQHF
few,14,TRBJ2-2,TRBV12-3/TRBV12-4,TRBD1,TGTGCCAGCAGCGTCGGGACAGCCACCGGGGAGCTGTTTTTT,CASSVGTATGELFF
.,15,TRBJ2-1,TRBV7-2,TRBD2,TGTGCCAGCAGCTTAGCCAGCGGGGGGGCAAGCGAGCAGTTCTTC,CASSLASGGASEQFF
many,15,TRBJ2-7,TRBV4-3,.,TGCGCCAGCAGCCAAGATATAGGCAGAGCCTACGAGCAGTACTTC,CASSQDIGRAYEQYF
.,16,TRBJ2-2,TRBV6-1,.,TGTGCCACCCGAAATATGAGGGGACCTAACACCGGGGAGCTGTTTTTT,CATRNMRGPNTGELFF
few,13,TRBJ2-2,TRBV7-6,.,TGTGCCAGCAGCGATTTGTCCACCGGGGAGCTGTTTTTT,CASSDLSTGELFF
.,16,TRBJ2-2,TRBV18,.,TGTGCCAGCTCACCAAGAACAGCCTCGAACACCGGGGAGCTGTTTTTT,CASSPRTASNTGELFF
few,13,TRBJ1-4,TRBV12-3/TRBV12-4,.,TGTGCCAGCAGAGACACTTTAAATGAAAAACTGTTTTTT,CASRDTLNEKLFF
.,11,TRBJ2-2,TRBV20-1,.,TGCAGTGCTTGGAGTACCGGGGAGCTGTTTTTT,CSAWSTGELFF
large,17,TRBJ2-3,TRBV24-1,.,TGTGCCACCAGTGATTTCCTACAGGACCCGCACACAGATACGCAGTATTTT,CATSDFLQDPHTDTQYF
.,13,TRBJ2-1,TRBV3-1,.,TGTGCCAGCAGCCAAGTGGCTAGGACTGAGCAGTTCTTC,CASSQVARTEQFF
many,16,TRBJ1-4,TRBV12-3/TRBV12-4,.,TGTGCCAGCAGCCCAGGGCTACAGGGAGGGAGTGAAAAACTGTTTTTT,CASSPGLQGGSEKLFF
many,13,TRBJ2-3,TRBV25-1,.,TGTGCCGTGGGAAAGGATTCGGCAGATACGCAGTATTTT,CAVGKDSADTQYF
few,15,TRBJ2-3,TRBV29-1,.,TGCAGCGTTGAAAACCCCTCTAGGGGCACAGATACGCAGTATTTT,CSVENPSRGTDTQYF
medium-sized,14,TRBJ2-7,TRBV3-1,.,TGTGCCAGCAGCTCGGCAGGGAGCTCCTACGAGCAGTACTTC,CASSSAGSSYEQYF
few,12,TRBJ1-1,TRBV20-1,.,TGCAGTGCTAGAGAACAGGGTCTTGAAGCTTTCTTT,CSAREQGLEAFF
many,16,TRBJ2-4,TRBV6-6,.,TGTGCCAGCAGTTACCGGTCCAGGGAAGCCAAAAACATTCAGTACTTC,CASSYRSREAKNIQYF
many,17,TRBJ2-1,TRBV7-2,TRBD2,TGTGCCAGCAGCCATAGCGGGGGGACTGCTTCCTACAATGAGCAGTTCTTC,CASSHSGGTASYNEQFF
.,15,TRBJ2-2,TRBV29-1,TRBD1,TGCAGCGTTCGGAAGGGGACAGGGAACACCGGGGAGCTGTTTTTT,CSVRKGTGNTGELFF
many,15,TRBJ2-1,TRBV6-2/TRBV6-3,TRBD2,TGTGCCAGCAGTGCGAGCGGGGGAAAGCTCAATGAGCAGTTCTTC,CASSASGGKLNEQFF
few,16,TRBJ2-7,TRBV5-1,TRBD2,TGCGCCAGCAGCTTTGACAGCGGGGGGGCTGGTTGGGAGCAGTACTTC,CASSFDSGGAGWEQYF
many,13,TRBJ2-4,TRBV2,.,TGTGCCAGCAGTGAAGTAGGGTCGGACATTCAGTACTTC,CASSEVGSDIQYF
.,14,TRBJ2-2,TRBV5-4,.,TGTGCCAGCAGCGCCGAAGGGCGCACCGGGGAGCTGTTTTTT,CASSAEGRTGELFF
.,13,TRBJ1-6,TRBV3-1,.,TGTGCCAGCAGCCGAACAGGAAGCTCACCCCTCCACTTT,CASSRTGSSPLHF
few,15,TRBJ2-3,TRBV10-3,TRBD1,TGTGCCATCGGGCAGGGGGTTCTAAGCCGAGATACGCAGTATTTT,CAIGQGVLSRDTQYF
.,16,TRBJ2-1,TRBV11-3,TRBD2,TGTGCCAGCAGCTTAGATCGGACTAGCTCCTACAATGAGCAGTTCTTC,CASSLDRTSSYNEQFF
.,14,TRBJ2-7,TRBV19,.,TGTGCCAGTAGTGGGAGCGAGATACAGGACGAGCAGTACTTC,CASSGSEIQDEQYF
many,13,TRBJ2-5,TRBV11-2,TRBD1,TGTGCCAGCAGCACCACAGGGGGAGAGACCCAGTACTTC,CASSTTGGETQYF
.,13,TRBJ1-1,TRBV7-3,.,TGTGCCAGCGGGATGGAGGGCAACACTGAAGCTTTCTTT,CASGMEGNTEAFF
many,13,TRBJ1-3,TRBV20-1,.,TGCAGTGCTAACCAGGGCAGTGGAAACACCATATATTTT,CSANQGSGNTIYF
few,20,TRBJ2-6,TRBV5-6,TRBD2,TGTGCCAGCAGCAGGCCGGGACTAGCGGGGGCCATCTCTGGGGCCAACGTCCTGACTTTC,CASSRPGLAGAISGANVLTF
many,17,TRBJ2-1,TRBV11-2,TRBD2,TGTGCCAGCAGCTCCTTTCTAGCGGGGGAGGAATACAATGAGCAGTTCTTC,CASSSFLAGEEYNEQFF
many,14,TRBJ2-7,TRBV3-1,TRBD1,TGTGCCAGCAGCCAGGACCCCTCAGGGGGTGAGCAGTACTTC,CASSQDPSGGEQYF